Listed below are T cell receptor beta chains from one sample, sequenced in a study of T cell changes during pregnancy in multiple sclerosis. Produced via immunoSEQ multiplex PCR; TCRdb's table is partial and in-frame only. Among about 70,000 clones listed, approximately 92% were seen once. The sample was peripheral blood, taken before pregnancy. These TCRs come from a female donor with multiple sclerosis, enrolled in a pregnancy study. Both conserved end residues are part of each CDR3. Clone size is not always given. Where it is, it says once, few, many or a class for expanded clones.

TRBJ1-2 NA TRBV6-6 CASSLDGDYGYTF
TRBJ2-7 NA TRBV7-9 CASSTRDRDYEQYF
TRBJ1-1 NA TRBV19 CASSIDLTATDTEAFF
TRBJ2-6 NA TRBV19 CASSLSRDRLNSGANVLTF
TRBJ2-4 NA TRBV7-2 CASSLGRLAKNIQYF
TRBJ2-5 NA TRBV29-1 CSVMSGRETQYF
TRBJ2-7 NA TRBV10-3 CAISGGQGAWEQYF
TRBJ2-7 NA TRBV9 CASSLRTGEDVYEQYF
TRBJ2-1 NA TRBV2 CAKGSGQGVNEQFF
TRBJ1-2 NA TRBV4-2 CASSQDLGQGKNGYTF
TRBJ1-1 few TRBV19 CARGQGIMNTEAFF
TRBJ2-7 NA TRBV28 CANSPRGGLYEQYF
TRBJ2-7 NA TRBV11-2 CASSLSAGADEQYF
TRBJ2-1 few TRBV19 CASSITGRGNEQFF
TRBJ2-5 NA TRBV5-4 CASSLAGGETQYF
TRBJ2-7 NA TRBV27 CASSFRLGGYEQYF
TRBJ2-1 NA TRBV7-3 CASSLNRNNEQFF
TRBJ2-2 once TRBV6-5 CASSYWGRAGELFF
TRBJ2-3 NA TRBV11-2 CASSLVRGSDTQYF
TRBJ2-3 NA TRBV28 CATQEAGGHADTQYF
TRBJ1-1 once TRBV7-2 CASNYYWGGAEAFF
TRBJ1-1 NA TRBV28 CASIGTGGGGTEAFF